The clone carrying this TCR beta chain was recorded a few times. The V end was cut by 0 bases, the J end by 1 base, with 0 bases between. Germline CDR1 KGHSH, CDR2 LQKENI. This CDR3 has 13 residues. This entry is derived from a study of OX40 agonist ivuxolimab in advanced cancers. As for the study in general: At 82.7% male, the cohort had a mean age of 60 years, ranging from about 20 to 80.

The repertoire was sequenced with immunoSEQ multiplex PCR; TCRdb's copy has only in-frame clones and lacks some. The sample lists about 95,000 clones, 70% to 90% occurring once. The sequence came from an adult with an advanced solid tumor such as melanoma, head and neck, liver or kidney cancer. The chain couples TRBV18 to TRBJ2-2; no firm D call. This material consisted of CD4+ or CD8+ T cells sorted from blood, taken in a trial of the OX40 agonist ivuxolimab. CDR3 sequence: CASSPPNTGELFF. In DNA form, the CDR3 reads TGTGCCAGCTCACCACCGAACACCGGGGAGCTGTTTTTT.